The text below deals with one T cell receptor (beta chain). This table comes from immunoSEQ multiplex PCR, and its TCRdb copy is limited to in-frame clones, with some not included. This table has about 140,000 clones, 90% appearing once. The entry originates in a study of blood T cell repertoires in COVID-19. Between the trimmed V and J ends, which lost 3 bases and 1 base, there was a span of 12 bases. This CDR3 is built from 15 residues. Germline V gene sequence: CDR1 DFQATT, CDR2 SNEGSKA (reference sequence). V gene TRBV20-1 combines with J gene TRBJ1-4, with D maybe TRBD1 (6 bases). Source material: peripheral blood. This receptor was obtained from an elderly woman with acute or convalescent COVID-19. CDR3 amino acids: CSASRGGETNEKLFF. CDR3 nucleotide sequence: TGCAGTGCTAGTAGAGGGGGGGAAACTAATGAAAAACTGTTTTTT.